The clone carrying this T cell receptor beta chain ranks as large (0.1 to 1%). The antigen is undetermined. The CDR3 runs 15 residues. The ends lost 6 bases at V and 3 bases at J; junction bases unmatched: 11. Germline-derived CDR1 and CDR2 are DFQATT and SNEGSKA (reference sequence). With the Oncomine TCR Beta short-read assay, DNA from cultured CD4+ T cells was sequenced. Genomic DNA was drawn out of CD4+ T cells grown in culture. TCRdb processed the PCR reads anew with MiXCR; each CDR3 protein has one entry. The table has more than 9,500 distinct CDR3 sequences, approximately 50% seen once. The sample is drawn from a study of vaccination and CD4 T cells after COVID-19. On the study more broadly: Cells were stimulated with overlapping spike peptide pools from SARS-CoV-2, HCoV-NL63, HCoV-OC43 and HCoV-229E.

Treatment in this sample: roughly ten-day PBMC culture with coronavirus spike peptide pools or control peptides (ViraFEST assay). Study results and limitations: Median counts of SARS-CoV-2-reactive clonotypes increased from around 21 to 38; this difference was not significant. With convalescent patients, a median approximately 90% of reactive clones emerged solely after vaccination.

This chain uses TRBV20-1 with TRBJ2-3, with 8 nucleotides matching TRBD2. The sequencing input was CD4+ T cells from blood, cultured in vitro. The receptor comes from a human donor who had recovered from COVID-19. CDR3 region: CSAPKAGEGTDTQYF. The CDR3 DNA reads TGCAGTGCACCTAAAGCGGGAGAGGGGACAGATACGCAGTATTTT.